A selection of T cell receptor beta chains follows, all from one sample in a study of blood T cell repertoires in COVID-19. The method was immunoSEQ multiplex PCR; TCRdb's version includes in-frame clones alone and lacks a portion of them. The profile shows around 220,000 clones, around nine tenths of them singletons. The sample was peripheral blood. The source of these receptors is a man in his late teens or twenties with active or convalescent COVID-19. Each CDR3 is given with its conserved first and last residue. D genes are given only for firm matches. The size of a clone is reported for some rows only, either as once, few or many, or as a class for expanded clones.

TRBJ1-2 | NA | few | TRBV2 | CASSESLADASRGYTF | TGTGCCAGCAGTGAATCCCTAGCAGACGCCTCGAGGGGCTACACCTTC
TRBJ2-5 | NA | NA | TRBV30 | CAWSSAGTQETQYF | TGTGCCTGGAGTTCGGCAGGGACTCAAGAGACCCAGTACTTC
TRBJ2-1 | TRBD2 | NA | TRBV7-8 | CASTSGLALNNEQFF | TGTGCCAGCACCTCGGGACTAGCGCTAAACAATGAGCAGTTCTTC
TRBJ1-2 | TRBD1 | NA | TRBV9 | CASSEGPQGEDYGYTF | TGTGCCAGCAGCGAGGGACCGCAGGGGGAAGACTATGGCTACACCTTC
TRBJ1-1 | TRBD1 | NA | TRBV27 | CASSLGGTGKGTEAFF | TGTGCCAGCAGTTTGGGAGGGACAGGGAAGGGCACTGAAGCTTTCTTT
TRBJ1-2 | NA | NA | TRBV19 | CASSARGGARGYTF | TGTGCCAGTAGTGCTAGAGGAGGGGCGAGAGGCTACACCTTC
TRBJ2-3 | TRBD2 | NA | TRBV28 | CASIAGDQVDTQYF | TGTGCCAGCATCGCGGGAGATCAGGTAGATACGCAGTATTTT
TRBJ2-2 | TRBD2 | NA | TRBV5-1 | CASRGTSGRPGELFF | TGCGCCAGCAGAGGGACTAGCGGGAGGCCCGGGGAGCTGTTTTTT
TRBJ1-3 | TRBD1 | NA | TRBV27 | CASSSGQGVGNTIYF | TGTGCCAGCAGTTCGGGACAGGGGGTGGGAAACACCATATATTTT
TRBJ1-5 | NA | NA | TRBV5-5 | CASSFQPEGQPQHF | TGTGCCAGCAGCTTCCAGCCCGAGGGTCAGCCCCAGCATTTT
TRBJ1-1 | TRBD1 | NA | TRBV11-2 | CASSNTGGGTEAFF | TGTGCCAGCAGCAATACAGGGGGGGGGACTGAAGCTTTCTTT
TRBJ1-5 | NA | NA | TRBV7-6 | CASSLGGRALKPQHF | TGTGCCAGCAGCTTGGGGGGTAGGGCCCTAAAGCCCCAGCATTTT
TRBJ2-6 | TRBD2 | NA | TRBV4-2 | CASSQGIGDYSGANVLTF | TGTGCCAGCAGCCAAGGGATAGGGGACTACTCTGGGGCCAACGTCCTGACTTTC
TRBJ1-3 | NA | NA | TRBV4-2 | CASSQDRGWNRNTIYF | TGTGCCAGCAGCCAAGACCGAGGCTGGAATCGAAACACCATATATTTT
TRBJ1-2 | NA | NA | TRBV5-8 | CASSWMGGKSRGYTF | TGTGCCAGCAGCTGGATGGGAGGGAAGTCGCGGGGCTACACCTTC
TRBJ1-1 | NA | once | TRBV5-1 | CASSWRKTNTEAFF | TGCGCCAGCAGCTGGAGAAAAACGAACACTGAAGCTTTCTTT
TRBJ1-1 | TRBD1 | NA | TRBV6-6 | CASSYPGTGAEEAFF | TGTGCCAGCAGTTACCCGGGGACAGGGGCCGAGGAAGCTTTCTTT
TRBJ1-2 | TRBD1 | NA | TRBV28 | CASSPGTGRDYGYTF | TGTGCCAGCAGTCCAGGGACAGGGAGGGACTATGGCTACACCTTC
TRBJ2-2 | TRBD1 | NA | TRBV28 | CASSRAGGAGELFF | TGTGCCAGCTCTCGTGCAGGGGGCGCCGGGGAGCTGTTTTTT
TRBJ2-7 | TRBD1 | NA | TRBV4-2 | CASSQGTGEYEQYF | TGTGCCAGCAGCCAGGGGACAGGGGAATACGAGCAGTACTTC
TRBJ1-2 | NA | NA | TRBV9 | CASSVPGLGGYTF | TGTGCCAGCAGCGTGCCGGGTCTAGGCGGCTACACCTTC
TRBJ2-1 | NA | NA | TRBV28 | CARLAGATYNEQFF | TGTGCCAGACTCGCGGGGGCGACCTACAATGAGCAGTTCTTC
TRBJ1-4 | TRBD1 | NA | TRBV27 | CASRRDRGGEKLFF | TGTGCCAGCCGTAGAGACAGGGGAGGTGAAAAACTGTTTTTT
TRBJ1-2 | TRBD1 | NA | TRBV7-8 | CASSPRTGTHYGYTF | TGTGCCAGCAGCCCCCGGACAGGGACTCACTATGGCTACACCTTC
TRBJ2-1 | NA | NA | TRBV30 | CAWSVHLGQKIRTSGNEQFF | TGTGCCTGGAGTGTACATCTGGGACAAAAAATTAGAACTTCGGGGAATGAGCAGTTCTTC
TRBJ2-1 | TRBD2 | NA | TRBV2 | CASRVLAASSYNEQFF | TGTGCCAGCAGAGTTCTAGCGGCAAGCTCCTACAATGAGCAGTTCTTC
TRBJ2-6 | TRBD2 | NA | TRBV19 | CASRYAGTSGRAPGANVLTF | TGTGCCAGTAGATATGCCGGGACTAGCGGGAGGGCCCCTGGGGCCAACGTCCTGACTTTC
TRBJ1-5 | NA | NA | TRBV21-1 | CASSIPFRDRGLSNQPQHF | TGTGCCAGCAGCATTCCCTTCCGGGACAGGGGGTTAAGCAATCAGCCCCAGCATTTT
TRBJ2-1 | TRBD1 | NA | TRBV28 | CASRRTGISNEQFF | TGTGCCAGCAGGCGGACAGGGATAAGCAATGAGCAGTTCTTC
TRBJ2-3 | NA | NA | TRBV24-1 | CATSLAGDTDTQYF | TGTGCCACCAGTCTTGCAGGGGACACAGATACGCAGTATTTT
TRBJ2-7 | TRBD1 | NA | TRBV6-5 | CASSYQGARGEQYF | TGTGCCAGCAGTTACCAGGGGGCGCGGGGCGAGCAGTACTTC
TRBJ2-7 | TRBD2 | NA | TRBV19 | CASSSGRSYEQYF | TGTGCCAGTAGTAGCGGGAGATCCTACGAGCAGTACTTC
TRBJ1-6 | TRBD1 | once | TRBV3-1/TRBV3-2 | CASSPRQGPTPLHF | TGTGCCAGCAGCCCCAGACAGGGTCCGACACCCCTCCACTTT
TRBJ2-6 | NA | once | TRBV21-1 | CASLMGGILSGGANVLTF | TGTGCCAGCCTGATGGGGGGAATTTTGTCTGGTGGGGCCAACGTCCTGACTTTC
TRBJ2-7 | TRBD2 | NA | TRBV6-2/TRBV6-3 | CASSSTSGSSYEQYF | TGTGCCAGCAGTTCGACTAGCGGGAGCTCCTACGAGCAGTACTTC
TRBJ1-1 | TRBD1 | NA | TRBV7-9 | CASSLGTGRATEAFF | TGTGCCAGCAGCTTAGGGACAGGGCGGGCCACTGAAGCTTTCTTT
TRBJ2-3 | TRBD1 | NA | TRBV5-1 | CASSLVGTGAGDTQYF | TGCGCCAGCAGCTTGGTCGGGACAGGGGCTGGGGATACGCAGTATTTT
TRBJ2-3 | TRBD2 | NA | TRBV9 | CASSVVVAGSTDTQYF | TGTGCCAGCAGCGTAGTGGTAGCGGGAAGCACAGATACGCAGTATTTT
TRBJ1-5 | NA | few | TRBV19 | CASSIAYRAEPQHF | TGTGCCAGTAGTATAGCGTACAGGGCCGAGCCCCAGCATTTT
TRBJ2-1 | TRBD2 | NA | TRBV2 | CASSAPGLGGYEQFF | TGTGCCAGCAGTGCCCCGGGACTAGGAGGGTATGAGCAGTTCTTC